The rows below give T cell receptor beta chains drawn from one sample of a study of Ad26.COV2.S vaccination and SARS-CoV-2 variants. Some clones are missing from TCRdb's copy, which holds only in-frame ones; the method was immunoSEQ multiplex PCR. The sample contains roughly 450,000 clones, 75% to 95% of which appear only once. Sample: peripheral blood, taken in a trial of Ad26.COV2.S vaccine versus placebo. The receptors here all came from a person aged 18-65 years who received the Ad26.COV2.S COVID-19 vaccine or a placebo. The CDR3 runs from the conserved cysteine through the conserved F or W. The D gene is left open where the match is weak. Clone size, where shown, is once, few, many, or a class for clones that have expanded.

clone size | J gene | D gene | V gene | CDR3 DNA | CDR3 protein
- | TRBJ2-3 | TRBD2 | TRBV5-1 | TGCGCCAGCAGCTTGGACGGCGGGAGTGGCACAGATACGCAGTATTTT | CASSLDGGSGTDTQYF
- | TRBJ2-7 | TRBD1 | TRBV4-1 | TGCGCCAGCAGCCGAAAATCAGGACAGGAGACCTACGAGCAGTACTTC | CASSRKSGQETYEQYF
- | TRBJ2-1 | TRBD2 | TRBV4-1 | TGCGCCAGCAGCCCAGTAGGACGGGAGGCTGAGCAGTTCTTC | CASSPVGREAEQFF
- | TRBJ2-1 | - | TRBV6-2/TRBV6-3 | TGTGCCAGCAGTTACCTGGAGCCTAGCTCCTACAATGAGCAGTTCTTC | CASSYLEPSSYNEQFF
- | TRBJ2-3 | TRBD2 | TRBV7-9 | TGTGCCAGCACCCAATTGACTAGCTCTACAGATACGCAGTATTTT | CASTQLTSSTDTQYF
- | TRBJ2-1 | TRBD2 | TRBV18 | TGTGCCAGCTCACCCTTCGGACTAGCGGGCTACAATGAGCAGTTCTTC | CASSPFGLAGYNEQFF
- | TRBJ1-1 | - | TRBV4-2 | TGTGCCAGCAGCCCGCGAGAGTGGGCGAACACTGAAGCTTTCTTT | CASSPREWANTEAFF
- | TRBJ1-6 | - | TRBV29-1 | TGCAGCGTTCGGGCTGAGAGCGCACATTCACCCCTCCACTTT | CSVRAESAHSPLHF
- | TRBJ2-7 | - | TRBV11-1 | TGTGCCAGCAGCTTAGCTGGCGGAACCTACGAGCAGTACTTC | CASSLAGGTYEQYF
- | TRBJ2-1 | - | TRBV6-5 | TGTGCCAGCAGTTACTCATACGCCTCCTACAATGAGCAGTTCTTC | CASSYSYASYNEQFF
- | TRBJ2-1 | TRBD2 | TRBV9 | TGTGCCAGCAGCGTAGGAGGTGGTGGGGCTAGCGGGAGAAATGAGCAGTTCTTC | CASSVGGGGASGRNEQFF
- | TRBJ2-4 | - | TRBV6-2/TRBV6-3 | TGTGCCAGCAGTTCTTTTGACAAAAACATTCAGTACTTC | CASSSFDKNIQYF
- | TRBJ1-6 | - | TRBV7-2 | TGTGCCAGCAGCTTAGCGGAAAGCTCCTATAATTCACCCCTCCACTTT | CASSLAESSYNSPLHF
- | TRBJ2-7 | - | TRBV10-3 | TGTGCCATCAGAGGGGACACCTACGAGCAGTACTTC | CAIRGDTYEQYF
once | TRBJ2-3 | - | TRBV6-1 | TGTGCCAGCAGTGACAACAGGGCAGGCTGGACAGATACGCAGTATTTT | CASSDNRAGWTDTQYF
- | TRBJ2-5 | - | TRBV25-1 | TGTGCCAGCAGTGAGTCGACAGGCCAAGAGACCCAGTACTTC | CASSESTGQETQYF
- | TRBJ2-5 | - | TRBV18 | TGTGCCAGCACCCGTTACAGGGCGGAGACCCAGTACTTC | CASTRYRAETQYF
- | TRBJ2-3 | - | TRBV9 | TGTGCCAGCAGCGTGGAGTGGGGCACAGATACGCAGTATTTT | CASSVEWGTDTQYF
few | TRBJ1-1 | - | TRBV27 | TGTGCCAGCAGTCACACATGGGACACTGAAGCTTTCTTT | CASSHTWDTEAFF
- | TRBJ1-2 | - | TRBV6-4 | TGTGCCAGCAGTGCGACAGGAGACTATGGCTACACCTTC | CASSATGDYGYTF
- | TRBJ2-7 | - | TRBV5-4 | TGTGCCAGCAGCTTGTTCCCCTACGAGCAGTACTTC | CASSLFPYEQYF
- | TRBJ1-1 | TRBD1 | TRBV7-9 | TGTGCCAGCAGCACGACAGGGGTTGCTGAAGCTTTCTTT | CASSTTGVAEAFF
- | TRBJ2-3 | - | TRBV6-4 | TGTGCCAGCAGTGACTCGAAGGGAACTCTCAGCACAGATACGCAGTATTTT | CASSDSKGTLSTDTQYF
- | TRBJ2-7 | - | TRBV3-1/TRBV3-2 | TGTGCCAGCAGCCAGGATTCGGACAGCGTGGGCCGATCCTACGAGCAGTACTTC | CASSQDSDSVGRSYEQYF
- | TRBJ1-1 | TRBD1 | TRBV25-1 | TGTGCCAGCAGAGGATCAGGGGGCCCCACTGAAGCTTTCTTT | CASRGSGGPTEAFF
- | TRBJ1-4 | - | TRBV6-2/TRBV6-3 | TGTGCCAGCAGTTACGATCGGGGGCCGGTGTTTTTT | CASSYDRGPVFF
once | TRBJ2-1 | TRBD2 | TRBV10-3 | TGTGCCATCAGTGTTGGTCGGGGGGCTAGCGGGACCCGGAGCTCCTACAATGAGCAGTTCTTC | CAISVGRGASGTRSSYNEQFF
- | TRBJ2-3 | - | TRBV5-8 | TGTGCCAGCAGCTTGGGACTTCTCGACACAGATACGCAGTATTTT | CASSLGLLDTDTQYF
once | TRBJ2-7 | - | TRBV5-1 | TGCGCCAGCAGCCACCAGGAGAGCTCCTACGAGCAGTACTTC | CASSHQESSYEQYF
- | TRBJ1-1 | TRBD1 | TRBV19 | TGTGCCAGTAGGGGACAGCTGAACACTGAAGCTTTCTTT | CASRGQLNTEAFF
- | TRBJ2-2 | TRBD2 | TRBV6-4 | TGTGCCAGCAGTGCGAAGGGACTAGCGGGGCCCAACACCGGGGAGCTGTTTTTT | CASSAKGLAGPNTGELFF
once | TRBJ1-4 | TRBD1 | TRBV28 | TGTGCCAGCAGGACAGGGTTGCGTCGTGAAAAACTGTTTTTT | CASRTGLRREKLFF
- | TRBJ1-6 | - | TRBV4-2 | TGTGCCAGCAGCCAAGATACTGGTACGAGCTCACCCCTCCACTTT | CASSQDTGTSSPLHF
- | TRBJ1-1 | - | TRBV19 | TGTGCCAGTAGCAAGACACCAACGAACACTGAAGCTTTCTTT | CASSKTPTNTEAFF
- | TRBJ2-2 | TRBD1 | TRBV7-2 | TGTGCCAGCAGCTTAAGACAGGGGCACACCGGGGAGCTGTTTTTT | CASSLRQGHTGELFF
- | TRBJ2-7 | TRBD2 | TRBV9 | TGTGCCAGCAGCCCCCAGGGACTAGCGGGAGGTCTGTACTTC | CASSPQGLAGGLYF
- | TRBJ1-6 | TRBD1 | TRBV27 | TGTGCCAGCAGTTTATCTCCGGGACAGGGCTTTTCACCCCTCCACTTT | CASSLSPGQGFSPLHF
once | TRBJ2-3 | TRBD2 | TRBV5-4 | TGTGCCAGCAGCCCCACGGGGGGGAGCACAGATACGCAGTATTTT | CASSPTGGSTDTQYF
- | TRBJ2-1 | - | TRBV1 | TGCACCAGCAGCCAACCAGAGCGGGAGAGGGACAATGAGCAGTTCTTC | CTSSQPERERDNEQFF
- | TRBJ1-5 | - | TRBV27 | TGTGCCAGCATTGACAGGAGCAATCAGCCCCAGCATTTT | CASIDRSNQPQHF
- | TRBJ2-7 | TRBD2 | TRBV4-1 | TGCGCCAGCAGCCAGGCGGGACTAGCGGGAGGCGAGCAGTACTTC | CASSQAGLAGGEQYF
few | TRBJ2-2 | TRBD2 | TRBV9 | TGTGCCAGCAGCGTAGGGGGACTAGCTTACACCGGGGAGCTGTTTTTT | CASSVGGLAYTGELFF
- | TRBJ2-7 | TRBD2 | TRBV4-3 | TGCGCCAGCAGCCAAGTCGGATGGGGACTAGCGGGGCCTACCTACGAGCAGTACTTC | CASSQVGWGLAGPTYEQYF
- | TRBJ2-3 | - | TRBV27 | TGTGCCAGCAGTTTATCTATCCCAGGGACCTACACAGATACGCAGTATTTT | CASSLSIPGTYTDTQYF
- | TRBJ2-2 | TRBD1 | TRBV2 | TGTGCCAGCACCCATCTATTGGGACAGGGGGCGAACACCGGGGAGCTGTTTTTT | CASTHLLGQGANTGELFF
- | TRBJ2-7 | TRBD1 | TRBV27 | TGTGCCAGCAGCTTGGGACAGGGTCGATACGAGCAGTACTTC | CASSLGQGRYEQYF
- | TRBJ1-4 | - | TRBV4-1 | TGCGCCAGCCGGACCCTCTATTTTGGTAGGGCTAATGAAAAACTGTTTTTT | CASRTLYFGRANEKLFF
- | TRBJ2-7 | - | TRBV30 | TGTGCCTGGAAGAGACAGGACACCTACGAGCAGTACTTC | CAWKRQDTYEQYF
- | TRBJ2-7 | TRBD1 | TRBV6-2/TRBV6-3 | TGTGCCAGCAGCCCGGACAGGGCCTACGAGCAGTACTTC | CASSPDRAYEQYF
- | TRBJ2-1 | TRBD2 | TRBV7-9 | TGTGCCAGCAGACCCGGACTAGCGGGAGGGCCTCGGGAGACTACTGAGCAGTTCTTC | CASRPGLAGGPRETTEQFF
few | TRBJ1-3 | TRBD1 | TRBV5-1 | TGCGCCAGCAGCTTAACCGGGACAGGGACTTTTCGACAGGGAAACACCATATATTTT | CASSLTGTGTFRQGNTIYF
- | TRBJ1-2 | - | TRBV2 | TGTGCCAGCACCACGAAGGACGGTTCTAACTATGGCTACACCTTC | CASTTKDGSNYGYTF